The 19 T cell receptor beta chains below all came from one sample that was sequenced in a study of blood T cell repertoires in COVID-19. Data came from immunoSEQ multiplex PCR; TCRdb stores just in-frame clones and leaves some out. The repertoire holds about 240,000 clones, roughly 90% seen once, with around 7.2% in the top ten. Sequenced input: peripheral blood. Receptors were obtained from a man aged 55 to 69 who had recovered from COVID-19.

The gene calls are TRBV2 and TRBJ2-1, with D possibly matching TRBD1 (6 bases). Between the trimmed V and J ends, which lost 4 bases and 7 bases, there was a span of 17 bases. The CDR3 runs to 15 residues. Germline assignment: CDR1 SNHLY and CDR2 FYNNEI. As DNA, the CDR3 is TGTGCCAGCAGTGCCGGGACATCGGAGAGGAATGAGCAGTTCTTC. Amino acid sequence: CASSAGTSERNEQFF.

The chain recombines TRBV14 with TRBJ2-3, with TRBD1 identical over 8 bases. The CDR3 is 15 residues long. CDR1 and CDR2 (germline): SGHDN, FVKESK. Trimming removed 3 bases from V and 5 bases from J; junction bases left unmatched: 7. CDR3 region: CASSQTGQGIDTQYF. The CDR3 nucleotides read TGTGCCAGCAGCCAGACCGGACAGGGCATAGATACGCAGTATTTT.

CDR3 DNA sequence: TGTGCCAGCAGCTTAGGGCTAGCGGGGGGGTTAAACCAAGAGACCCAGTACTTC. Protein product: CASSLGLAGGLNQETQYF. This chain joins TRBV5-4 and TRBJ2-5, with 12 bases matching TRBD2. CDR3 length: 18 amino acids. Trimming removed 2 bases from V and 0 bases from J; junction bases left unmatched: 8. CDR1 and CDR2 from the germline V gene are SGHNT and YYREEE (reference sequence).

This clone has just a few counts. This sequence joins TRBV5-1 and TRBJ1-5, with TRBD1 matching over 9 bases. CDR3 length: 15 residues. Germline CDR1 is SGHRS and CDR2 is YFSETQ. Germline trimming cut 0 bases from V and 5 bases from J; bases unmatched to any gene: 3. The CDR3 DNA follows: TGCGCCAGCAGCTTGGGGGACAGGGACTATCAGCCCCAGCATTTT. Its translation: CASSLGDRDYQPQHF.

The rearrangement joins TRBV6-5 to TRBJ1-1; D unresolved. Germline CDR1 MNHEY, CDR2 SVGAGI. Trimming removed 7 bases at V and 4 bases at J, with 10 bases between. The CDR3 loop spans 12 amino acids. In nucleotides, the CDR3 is TGTGCCAGCAACCACCGGGGCACTGAAGCTTTCTTT. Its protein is CASNHRGTEAFF.

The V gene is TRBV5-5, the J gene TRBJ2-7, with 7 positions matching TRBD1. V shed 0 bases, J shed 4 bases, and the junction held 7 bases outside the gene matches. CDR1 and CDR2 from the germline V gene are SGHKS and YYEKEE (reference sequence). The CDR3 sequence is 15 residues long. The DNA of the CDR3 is TGTGCCAGCAGCTTGGTGCCAGGGGGTCAGTACGAGCAGTACTTC. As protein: CASSLVPGGQYEQYF.

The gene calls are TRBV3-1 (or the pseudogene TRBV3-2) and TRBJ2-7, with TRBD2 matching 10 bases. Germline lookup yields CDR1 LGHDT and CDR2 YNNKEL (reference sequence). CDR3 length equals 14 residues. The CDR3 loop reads CASSQGRLAGFVAV. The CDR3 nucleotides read TGTGCCAGCAGCCAAGGGCGACTAGCGGGTTTCGTGGCAGTC.

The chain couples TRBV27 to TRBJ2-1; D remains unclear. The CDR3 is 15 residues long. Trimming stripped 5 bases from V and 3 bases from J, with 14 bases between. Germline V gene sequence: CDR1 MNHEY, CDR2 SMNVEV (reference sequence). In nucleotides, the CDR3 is TGTGCCAGCAGTATGGTGATTGTTAGCTACAATGAGCAGTTCTTC. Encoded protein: CASSMVIVSYNEQFF.

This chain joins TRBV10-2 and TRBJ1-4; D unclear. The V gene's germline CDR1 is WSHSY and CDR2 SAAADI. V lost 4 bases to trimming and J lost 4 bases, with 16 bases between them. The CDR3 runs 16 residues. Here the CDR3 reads CASSAGLRVSNEKLFF. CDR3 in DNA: TGCGCCAGCAGTGCCGGTCTTCGGGTCAGTAATGAAAAACTGTTTTTT.

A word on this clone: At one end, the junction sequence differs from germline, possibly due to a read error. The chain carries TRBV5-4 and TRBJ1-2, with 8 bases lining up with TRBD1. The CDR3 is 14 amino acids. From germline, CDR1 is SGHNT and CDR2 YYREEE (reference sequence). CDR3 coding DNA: TGTGCCAGCAGCCTTACAGGGGGGCAGTATGGCCACACCTTC. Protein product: CASSLTGGQYGHTF.

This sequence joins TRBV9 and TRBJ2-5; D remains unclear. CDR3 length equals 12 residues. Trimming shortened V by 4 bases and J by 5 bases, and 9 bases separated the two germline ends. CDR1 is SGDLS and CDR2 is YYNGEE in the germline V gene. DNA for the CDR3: TGTGCCAGCAGCCCAGATCAGGAGACCCAGTACTTC. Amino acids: CASSPDQETQYF. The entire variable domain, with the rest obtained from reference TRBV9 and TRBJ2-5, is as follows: DSGVTQTPKHLITATGQRVTLRCSPRSGDLSVYWYQQSLDQGLQFLIQYYNGEERAKGNILERFSAQQFPDLHSELNLSSLELGDSALYFCASSPDQETQYFGPGTRLLVL.

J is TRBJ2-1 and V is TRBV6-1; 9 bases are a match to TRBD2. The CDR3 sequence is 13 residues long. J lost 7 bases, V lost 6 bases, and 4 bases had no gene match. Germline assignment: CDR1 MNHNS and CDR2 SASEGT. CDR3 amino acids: CASRAGGLNEQFF. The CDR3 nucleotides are TGTGCCAGCAGGGCGGGGGGGCTAAATGAGCAGTTCTTC.

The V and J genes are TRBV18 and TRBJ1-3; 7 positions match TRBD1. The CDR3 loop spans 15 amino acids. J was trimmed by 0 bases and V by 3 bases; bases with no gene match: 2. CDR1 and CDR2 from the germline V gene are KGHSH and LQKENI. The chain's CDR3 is CASSPWTGSGNTIYF. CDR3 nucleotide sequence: TGTGCCAGCTCACCGTGGACAGGCTCTGGAAACACCATATATTTT.

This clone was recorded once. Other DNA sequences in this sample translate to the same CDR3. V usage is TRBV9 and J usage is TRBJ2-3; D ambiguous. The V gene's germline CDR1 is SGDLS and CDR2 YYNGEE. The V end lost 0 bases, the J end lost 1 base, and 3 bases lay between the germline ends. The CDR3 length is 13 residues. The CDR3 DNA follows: TGTGCCAGCAGCGTAGTAGGCACAGATACGCAGTATTTT. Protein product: CASSVVGTDTQYF.

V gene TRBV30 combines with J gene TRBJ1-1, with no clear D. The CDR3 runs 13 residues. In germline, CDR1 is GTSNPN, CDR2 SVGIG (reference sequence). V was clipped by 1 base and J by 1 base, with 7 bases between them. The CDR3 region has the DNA TGTGCCTGGAGTGACGTCGGGAACACTGAAGCTTTCTTT. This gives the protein CAWSDVGNTEAFF.

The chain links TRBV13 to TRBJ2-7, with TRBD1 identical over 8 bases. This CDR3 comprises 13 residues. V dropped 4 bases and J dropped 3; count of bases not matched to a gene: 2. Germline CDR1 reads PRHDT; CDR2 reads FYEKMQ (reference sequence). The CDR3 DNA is TGTGCCAGCAGCTCAGGACAGGGCTACGAGCAGTACTTC. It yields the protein CASSSGQGYEQYF.

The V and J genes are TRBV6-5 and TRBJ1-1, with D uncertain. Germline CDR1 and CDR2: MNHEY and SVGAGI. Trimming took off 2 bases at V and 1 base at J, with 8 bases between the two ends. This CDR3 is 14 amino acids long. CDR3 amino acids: CASSYDGGNTEAFF. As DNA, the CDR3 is TGTGCCAGCAGTTACGACGGAGGGAACACTGAAGCTTTCTTT.

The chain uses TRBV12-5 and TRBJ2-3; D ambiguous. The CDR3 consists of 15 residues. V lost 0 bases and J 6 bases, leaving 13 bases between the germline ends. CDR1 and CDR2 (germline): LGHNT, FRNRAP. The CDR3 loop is CASGLVLRVGDTQYF. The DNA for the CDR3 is TGTGCTAGTGGTTTGGTACTCCGGGTCGGTGATACGCAGTATTTT.

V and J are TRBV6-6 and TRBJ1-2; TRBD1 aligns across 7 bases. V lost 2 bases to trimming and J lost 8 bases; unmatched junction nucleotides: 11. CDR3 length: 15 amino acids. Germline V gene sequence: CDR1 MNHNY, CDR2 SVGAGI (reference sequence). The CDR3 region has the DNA TGTGCCAGCAGTTACGGGGAAGGGGACAGCGGGGGCTACACCTTC. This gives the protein CASSYGEGDSGGYTF.